Sequencing of this TCR beta chain was carried out in a study of blood T cells in healthy people across ages (dated by TCRdb to 2014 to 2015). With regard to the full study: In model experiments, roughly one uniquely barcoded TCR beta cDNA molecule per two T cells was captured by template switching. The study measured age-related changes in TCR beta repertoire diversity using deep sequencing normalized with unique cDNA molecular identifiers. Donors of different ages were randomly distributed across sequencing lanes to avoid experimental bias. The donors were split into four age groups: young (average 16 years), middle-aged (39), aged (roughly 65) and long-lived (approximately 80). Two additional independent replicas of 1 million unique cDNA reads from the same blood draw were analyzed for two donors (one aged 18 to 29 and one aged 80 or older). Study-wide conclusions, independent of this receptor: Because the CMV infection status of the donors was unknown, age-related changes in expanded clonotypes may potentially have been confounded. Estimates of total diversity based on one million sequenced T cells were considered lower bounds and underestimates. Since profiling was done on bulk unsorted PBMCs, naive and antigen-experienced compartments could not be conclusively compared. Compared with the aged group, more naive CD4+ T cells, fewer expanded clones and increased TCR diversity were shown by the long-lived group, suggesting age selection. Observed TCR beta diversity per million T cells fell roughly linearly with age, and a significant reduction was already apparent by age roughly 40. There was a strong correlation between observed TCR beta diversity and the percentage of naive T cells measured by flow cytometry.

Library creation used 5' RACE. The listed sequencing device is Illumina HiSeq 2500. A second PCR of about 6 to 11 cycles was performed with a sample-barcoded 5' primer and a J-beta primer mix. A template-switch 5' adaptor carrying 12 random nucleotides introduced a unique molecular identifier onto each TCR beta cDNA molecule. Each sample yielded at least 3 million CDR3-containing paired-end reads. All of the RNA was converted into first-strand cDNA using the Mint cDNA synthesis kit, with a TRBC-specific oligonucleotide serving as the primer. All cDNA was treated with uracil-DNA glycosylase and then went through a first 18-cycle PCR with the universal primers M1SS and BC2_uni_R. As for how the authors treated the data: Each sample was normalized by randomly selecting 1 million high-quality reads, each carrying a distinct molecular identifier. Reads with shared molecular identifiers were discarded instead of being binned into consensus sequences. MiTCR, set to a Q25 quality threshold and the strictest error-elimination algorithm, was used for CDR3 identification, clonotype clustering and error correction. A nonparametric unseen species model with Euler transformation was used to estimate lower-bound total TCR beta diversity. TCRdb applied fastp at Q25 and MiXCR to the public reads, then kept only in-frame beta chains. All rows with the same CDR3 protein become a single entry with the most common DNA and genes. These V and J calls derive from TCRdb rather than the authors' analysis. This sample has about 700,000 distinct CDR3 sequences in its table, and about 34% of those were observed once. The leading ten clones occupy approximately 15% of the sample.

This clonotype was detected many times. Its antigen specificity is not known. No much larger clone exists at a distance of one base, and base qualities are not known. The junction carries 10 bases between V and J, which are trimmed by 4 bases and 0 bases respectively. The CDR3 runs 14 amino acids, cysteine and phenylalanine included. The retained sequence is limited to the CDR3, 42 bases, with the frame set at the first base. CDR1 and CDR2 were assigned from the germline V gene (reference sequence) as SGHKS and YYEKEE. The 39 donors, aged about 6 to 95 years, were systemically healthy Caucasian individuals from Russia. About 10 milliliters of peripheral blood were collected from each donor into EDTA-treated Vacutainer tubes. PBMCs were isolated by Ficoll-Paque density-gradient centrifugation, with at least 7 million obtained per sample. Total RNA was extracted from PBMCs with Trizol reagent, with at least 5.5 micrograms obtained per sample. Naive CD45RAhigh/CD27high T cell percentages were measured by flow cytometry on a PBMC aliquot from every donor.

What was sequenced was blood. Recombination connected TRBV5-5 to TRBJ1-1; a tentative D match to TRBD1 spans 5 bases. This sequence was found in a woman older than 75 in good health. Donor details come from another sample of the same person, matched by shared clones. CDR3 region: CASSPLGVNTEAFF. At the DNA level, the sequence is TGTGCCAGCAGCCCCCTAGGGGTGAACACTGAAGCTTTCTTT. Reference TRBV5-5 and TRBJ1-1 proteins supply the regions before and after the CDR3; the full variable domain is: DAGVTQSPTHLIKTRGQQVTLRCSPISGHKSVSWYQQVLGQGPQFIFQYYEKEERGRGNFPDRFSARQFPNYSSELNVNALLLGDSALYLCASSPLGVNTEAFFGQGTRLTVV.